This T cell receptor beta chain comes out of a study of identical twins. This clonotype was counted many times. TCRdb analysed the 5' RACE reads with MiXCR anew, one entry per CDR3 protein. Altogether about 330,000 distinct CDR3 sequences are present, 9% to 15% being singletons, with the ten largest covering just over 7%. CDR1 is MGHRA and CDR2 is YSYEKL in the germline V gene. The V end lost 0 bases, the J end lost 4 bases, and 6 bases lay between the germline ends. The CDR3 has 13 residues. The same sample was also used in a study of yellow fever vaccine responses in identical twins.

The source material was CD8+ T cells sorted from blood. This TCR came from a woman aged 18-35 years in good health. This sequence joins TRBV4-1 and TRBJ1-2; D is unresolved. CDR3: CASSQEESYGYTF. The CDR3 DNA follows: TGCGCCAGCAGCCAAGAGGAGTCCTATGGCTACACCTTC.